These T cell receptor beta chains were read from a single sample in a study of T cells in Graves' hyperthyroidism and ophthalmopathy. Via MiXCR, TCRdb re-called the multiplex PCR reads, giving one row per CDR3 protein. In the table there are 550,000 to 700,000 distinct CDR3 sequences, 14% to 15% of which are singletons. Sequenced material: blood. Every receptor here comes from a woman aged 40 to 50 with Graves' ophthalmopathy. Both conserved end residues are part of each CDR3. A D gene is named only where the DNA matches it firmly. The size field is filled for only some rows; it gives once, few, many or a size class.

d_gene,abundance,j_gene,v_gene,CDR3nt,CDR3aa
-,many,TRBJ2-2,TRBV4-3,TGCGCCAGCAGCCAAGATCAGAGTCGAACCGGGGAGCTGTTTTTT,CASSQDQSRTGELFF
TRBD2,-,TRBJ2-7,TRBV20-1,TGCAGTGCTATACTAGCGGGAGGGAGGTACGAGCAGTACTTC,CSAILAGGRYEQYF
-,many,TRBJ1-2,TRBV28,TGTGCCAGCAGTTTTTTGGGCGGAGGCGGGTTTGGCTACACCTTC,CASSFLGGGGFGYTF
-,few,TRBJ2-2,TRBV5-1,TGCGCCAGCGGCACAGGGCAAGGAACCGGGGAGCTGTTTTTT,CASGTGQGTGELFF
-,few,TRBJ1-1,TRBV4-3,TGCGCCAGCAGCCAGAACCCGACAGCGAACACTGAAGCTTTCTTT,CASSQNPTANTEAFF
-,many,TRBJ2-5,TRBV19,TGTGCCAGTAGTATGGGGTCCGACCGCCAAGAGACCCAGTACTTC,CASSMGSDRQETQYF
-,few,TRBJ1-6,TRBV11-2,TGTGCCAGCAGCTTGGCAGAGGGGCAGAGTTCACCCCTCCACTTT,CASSLAEGQSSPLHF
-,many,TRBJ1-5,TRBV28,TGTGCCAGCAATATCGTGAGCAGCCCTAATTGGCCCCAGCATTTT,CASNIVSSPNWPQHF
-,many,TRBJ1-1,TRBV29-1,TGCAGCGTTGCACAGGGAGTCACTGAAGCTTTCTTT,CSVAQGVTEAFF
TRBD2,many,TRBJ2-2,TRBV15,TGTGCCACCCGCGCGGGGGGCAACACCGGGGAGCTGTTTTTT,CATRAGGNTGELFF